What follows describes a single TCR beta chain. The antigen it recognizes is unknown. Base-call qualities are not available, and no considerably larger clone is one nucleotide away. The donors were included in the validation cohort of over a hundred subjects, a group kept apart from the roughly 700-subject first cohort. This sample stems from a study of cytomegalovirus exposure and HLA in healthy donors (dated by TCRdb to the late 2010s). Turning to the overall study: According to a later analysis, one platform produced both the 100 to 150 validation repertoires and the 700 or so repertoires of the first cohort. The study was designed to test whether signatures of past pathogen exposure could be identified by cataloging public T cell receptors. To predict cytomegalovirus infection status, the study brought together high-throughput TCR immunosequencing, statistical association of individual TCRs with disease status, and machine learning. A separate validation cohort of over a hundred different subjects was used in addition to the approximately 700-subject first cohort.

The protocol used for the library was the immunoSEQ multiplex PCR assay. Turning to the authors' computational methods: A statistical classification framework was built for diagnosing cytomegalovirus status from the catalog of TCR beta chain sequences. TCRdb obtained this table from immuneACCESS and retained in-frame rearrangements with V and J assigned. These tables miss some clones; where compared with another copy, unresolved V genes account for less than half of the shortfall, and the remainder is unexplained. The V and J calls and the clone size are those of that table, but D and trimming were determined from the DNA. Recorded for this sample are about 160,000 clones; around four fifths of them occurred a single time. Jointly, the top ten make up around 2% of the sample. Paper-wide results and their limitations: Across donors, most TCR sequences were observed very rarely, whereas some public TCRs were present in many individuals. In vitro tests confirmed that a few of the cytomegalovirus-associated TCR beta chains recognize cytomegalovirus antigens. The classifier was reported to diagnose cytomegalovirus status with high specificity and sensitivity in both the original cohort and the validation cohort. The study gave a list of 150 to 200 TCR beta chains associated with cytomegalovirus. The authors suggested that the approach could potentially be extended to other disease states and immunological phenotypes. A later analysis lacked HLA typing for the validation cohort, so it scored co-occurrence in that cohort across all 120 or so repertoires. In a later analysis, TCRs clustered in the first cohort were found to also tend to co-occur in the 100 to 150 validation repertoires, with 94% of cluster scores above 0.

The germline V end is reduced by 5 bases and the J end by 2 bases; junction bases left unmatched: 4. For CDR1 and CDR2, the germline V gene (reference sequence) lists MNHEY and SMNVEV. The CDR3 measures 14 amino acids from cysteine to phenylalanine. Only the CDR3 part of the read is kept: 42 bases, read in frame from the first base. The sequenced material came from PBMCs. The rearrangement combines TRBV27 with TRBJ2-7, with TRBD1 matching 9 junction bases. This receptor was obtained from a man aged 30 to 39 in good health and CMV-seropositive. The sequence in DNA is TGTGCCAGCAGTCCGGACAGGGGACCCTACGAGCAGTACTTC. Its coded protein is CASSPDRGPYEQYF.